The 15 T cell receptor beta chains in this list originate from one sample, sequenced in a study of blood T cell repertoires in COVID-19. Assay: immunoSEQ multiplex PCR; the TCRdb copy retains only in-frame clones and omits some. The sample records some 150,000 clones, approximately 88% being singletons. The specimen was peripheral blood. The receptors were gathered from a human donor in a cohort sampled during active COVID-19.

The chain employs TRBV5-1 and TRBJ2-2; 8 nucleotides align to TRBD1. Trimming at V came to 4 bases and at J to 6 bases, leaving 17 bases not matched to a gene. CDR1 and CDR2 (germline): SGHRS, YFSETQ. CDR3 length: 18 amino acids. CDR3 nucleotide sequence: TGCGCCAGCAGCGGGTGGTTGTGGGTGGACAGGGAACCCGGGGAGCTGTTTTTT. It yields the protein CASSGWLWVDREPGELFF.

The V gene is TRBV11-2, the J gene TRBJ2-2, with 7 bases fitting TRBD1. Germline values: CDR1 SGHAT, CDR2 FQNNGV. CDR3 length: 17 residues. Trimming cost V 1 base and J 4 bases; bases outside gene matches: 9. The CDR3: CASSLGHLTGPTGELFF. CDR3 coding DNA: TGTGCCAGCAGCTTAGGTCATCTGACAGGGCCCACCGGGGAGCTGTTTTTT.

The rearrangement links TRBV4-1 to TRBJ1-1; tentatively, D is TRBD1 (5 bases). The CDR3 totals 16 residues. Germline V gene lookup returns CDR1 MGHRA and CDR2 YSYEKL. Trimming removed 2 bases from V and 11 bases from J, with 24 bases in between. This CDR3 reads CASSQSSAGLLPGAFF. In DNA form, the CDR3 reads TGCGCCAGCAGCCAAAGTTCGGCAGGGTTATTACCTGGGGCTTTCTTT.

The rearrangement uses TRBV6-5 and TRBJ2-1, with 7 bases lining up with TRBD2. Unmatched junction bases numbered 9, after V lost 6 bases and J lost 4 bases. The CDR3 extends over 15 amino acids. CDR1 is MNHEY and CDR2 is SVGAGI in the germline V gene. CDR3 loop: CASRASGLSYNEQFF. CDR3 nucleotides: TGTGCCAGCAGGGCTAGCGGATTAAGTTACAATGAGCAGTTCTTC.

The chain combines TRBV30 with TRBJ1-2; maybe TRBD1 (5 bases). Trimming pared 2 bases from V and 4 bases from J, leaving 8 bases between. CDR1 GTSNPN and CDR2 SVGIG come from the germline V gene (reference sequence). CDR3 length equals 12 residues. This CDR3 reads CAWSFDSYGYTF. The CDR3 DNA reads as TGTGCCTGGAGTTTTGACAGCTATGGCTACACCTTC.

The chain recombines TRBV6-5 with TRBJ2-3; D is uncertain. This CDR3 has 12 residues. V was cut by 0 bases and J by 7 bases, with 5 bases left in between. Germline V gene sequence: CDR1 MNHEY, CDR2 SVGAGI. In DNA, the CDR3 is TGTGCCAGCAGTTACTCCCCTTATACGCAGTATTTT. Translating gives CASSYSPYTQYF.

V and J are TRBV6-5 and TRBJ1-1; 10 nucleotides match TRBD1. The CDR3 runs 15 residues. Trimming at V came to 4 bases and at J to 4 bases, leaving 6 bases not matched to a gene. CDR1 is MNHEY, CDR2 SVGAGI, per germline. CDR3 protein: CASSSRQGARTEAFF. CDR3 DNA sequence: TGTGCCAGCAGTTCACGACAGGGGGCGCGCACTGAAGCTTTCTTT.

A few counts support this clone. Other DNA sequences from this sample encode an identical CDR3 as well. This chain connects TRBV5-1 to TRBJ1-1, with D perhaps TRBD1 (5 bases). This CDR3 has 13 residues. Germline loops: CDR1 SGHRS, CDR2 YFSETQ. Trimming pared 1 base from V and 1 base from J, leaving 5 bases between. The CDR3 bases are TGCGCCAGCAGCTTGACAGGGAACACTGAAGCTTTCTTT. Protein sequence: CASSLTGNTEAFF.

This sequence joins TRBV5-5 and TRBJ1-4; D gene unclear. The CDR3 is 14 amino acids. Trimming removed 0 bases at V and 5 bases at J, with 8 bases between. Germline V gene lookup returns CDR1 SGHKS and CDR2 YYEKEE (reference sequence). The CDR3 nucleotides read TGTGCCAGCAGCTTGGACGCGGCCAATGAAAAACTGTTTTTT. Translated: CASSLDAANEKLFF.

The chain employs TRBV19 and TRBJ2-1; 7 bases are a match to TRBD2. The V segment lost 5 bases and the J segment 1 base; nucleotides outside the gene matches: 14. This CDR3 is built from 18 residues. Germline loops: CDR1 LNHDA, CDR2 SQIVND (reference sequence). DNA for the CDR3: TGTGCCAGTAGTGGCCCGCCCCGACTAGCCGATTCCTACAATGAGCAGTTCTTC. Translation: CASSGPPRLADSYNEQFF.

The V gene is TRBV6-5, the J gene TRBJ2-1, with D maybe TRBD2 (5 bases). There are 14 residues in the CDR3. Between the trimmed V and J ends, which lost 7 bases and 0 bases, there was a span of 10 bases. CDR1 is MNHEY and CDR2 is SVGAGI in the germline V gene. The CDR3 region has the DNA TGTGCCAGCACCCTTCGGGACTCCTACAATGAGCAGTTCTTC. Translating gives CASTLRDSYNEQFF.

CDR3 amino acids: CASSPTGGQRSIQYF. In DNA, the CDR3 is TGTGCCAGCAGTCCCACAGGGGGTCAGCGAAGCATTCAGTACTTC. This chain links TRBV6-5 with TRBJ2-4; 8 positions match TRBD1. Germline lookup yields CDR1 MNHEY and CDR2 SVGAGI. With 5 bases clipped from V and 9 bases from J, the junction kept 12 bases outside the gene matches. The CDR3 length is 15 residues.

This chain connects TRBV7-2 to TRBJ2-1; TRBD2 aligns across 8 bases. CDR1 SGHTA and CDR2 FQGNSA come from the germline V gene. With V trimmed by 0 bases and J by 5 bases, 15 bases remained unmatched. The CDR3 consists of 19 residues. The CDR3 sequence is CASSLAGRGGLLGNNEQFF. For the CDR3, the DNA is TGTGCCAGCAGCTTAGCGGGACGGGGGGGCCTTCTTGGGAACAATGAGCAGTTCTTC.

This chain uses TRBV19 with TRBJ2-1; a weak D match, TRBD1 (6 bases). Germline assignment: CDR1 LNHDA and CDR2 SQIVND (reference sequence). V dropped 4 bases and J dropped 0 bases, with 10 bases sitting between them. This CDR3 is 15 amino acids long. The CDR3 protein is CASSREGGSYNEQFF. The CDR3 coding sequence is TGTGCCAGTAGTAGGGAAGGGGGCTCCTACAATGAGCAGTTCTTC.

The DNA for the CDR3 is TGTGCCAGCAGCCCACAGGCCACGGATGAAAAACTGTTTTTT. Its protein product is CASSPQATDEKLFF. This chain joins TRBV9 and TRBJ1-4; D may be TRBD1 (5 bases). CDR3 length: 14 amino acids. Trimming left V 4 bases short and J 6 bases short, with 13 bases between. The germline gives CDR1 SGDLS, CDR2 YYNGEE.